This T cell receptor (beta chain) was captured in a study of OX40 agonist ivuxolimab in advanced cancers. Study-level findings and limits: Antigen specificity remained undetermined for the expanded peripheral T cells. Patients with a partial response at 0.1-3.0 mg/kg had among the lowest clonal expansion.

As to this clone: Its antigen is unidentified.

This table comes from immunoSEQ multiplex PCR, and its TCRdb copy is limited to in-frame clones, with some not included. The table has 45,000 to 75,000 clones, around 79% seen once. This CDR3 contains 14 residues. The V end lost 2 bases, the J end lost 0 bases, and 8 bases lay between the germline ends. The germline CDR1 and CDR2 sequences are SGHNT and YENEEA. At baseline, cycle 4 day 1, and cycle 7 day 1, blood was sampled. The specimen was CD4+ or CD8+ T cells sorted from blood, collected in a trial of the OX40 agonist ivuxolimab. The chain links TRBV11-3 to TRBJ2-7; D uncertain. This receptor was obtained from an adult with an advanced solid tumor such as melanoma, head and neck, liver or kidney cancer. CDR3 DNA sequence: TGTGCCAGCAGCTTAATGGTGGGCTCCTACGAGCAGTACTTC. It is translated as CASSLMVGSYEQYF.